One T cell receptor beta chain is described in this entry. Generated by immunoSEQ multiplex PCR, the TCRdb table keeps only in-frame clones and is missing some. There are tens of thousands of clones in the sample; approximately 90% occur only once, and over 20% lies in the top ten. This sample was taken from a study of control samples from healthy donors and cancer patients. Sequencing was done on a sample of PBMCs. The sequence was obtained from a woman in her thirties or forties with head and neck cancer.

Here the CDR3 DNA reads TGTGCCAGCAGCTCACTAGCGGGGACCGGGTTGGTGTATTTT. Translated, it gives CASSSLAGTGLVYF. The chain links TRBV11-2 to TRBJ2-3, with TRBD2 identical over 10 bases. The V gene end was trimmed by 4 bases and the J gene end by 14 bases; junction bases not matched to a gene: 12. Germline lookup yields CDR1 SGHAT and CDR2 FQNNGV. This CDR3 region has 14 residues.